This T cell receptor beta chain was recorded in a study of post-analysis software for immune sequencing data. Study-wide points: Compared with controls, patients had more of roughly five TRBV segments, including TRBV5-6, TRBV5-1 and TRBV20-1. Controls showed significantly higher normalized Chao1 diversity than did multiple sclerosis patients.

About this clonotype: Its antigen is as yet unknown. A much larger clone differs by one base, so this may be a read error.

Germline loops: CDR1 SGHRS, CDR2 YFSETQ. This CDR3 is 15 amino acids long. Sequencing libraries made from TCR beta cDNA carried unique molecular identifiers. One entry per CDR3 protein results from TCRdb running MiXCR on the PCR reads. The repertoire consists of 180,000 or so distinct CDR3 sequences, with roughly 30% occurring once and the leading ten covering more than 3%. The sample consisted of blood. The TCR sequence derives from a girl aged 2-17 years with multiple sclerosis. The genes are TRBV5-1 and TRBJ2-1, with 7 bases aligning to TRBD1. The CDR3 is CASSLAGTDYNERFF. The DNA for the CDR3 is TGCGCCAGCAGCCTCGCCGGGACAGATTACAATGAGCGGTTCTTC.